This T cell receptor beta chain was observed in a study of identical twins. There are 17 residues in the CDR3. Germline-derived CDR1 and CDR2 are SNHLY and FYNNEI. Trimming at V came to 5 bases and at J to 4 bases, leaving 11 bases not matched to a gene. About this clonotype: The antigen is not known.

Study-level findings and limits: Abundant cord blood beta clonotypes carried fewer insertions; memory repertoires showed none. Findings came from cross-sectional statistics, without long-term follow-up of donors. Compared with models, monozygotic twins showed more out-of-frame TCR alpha sharing.

Unique molecular identifiers were present on the cDNA, which also gained a universal primer site by template switching. MiXCR was run by TCRdb on the 5' RACE reads, yielding one entry per CDR3 protein. Altogether around 670,000 distinct CDR3 sequences are present, 6.1% being singletons, with the ten largest covering roughly 1.6%. This TCR came from a man aged 18 to 35 in good health. Sequencing used naive T cells sorted from blood. The chain has TRBV2 and TRBJ2-3; 11 positions match TRBD2. The DNA of the CDR3 is TGTGCCAGCAGTACCAATCCTTTAGCGGGAGGGGCAGATACGCAGTATTTT. It specifies CASSTNPLAGGADTQYF.